This is a list of T cell receptor beta chains from one sample in a study of blood T cell repertoires in COVID-19. TCRdb's copy holds only in-frame clones and misses some; the assay was immunoSEQ multiplex PCR. The repertoire consists of a few hundred thousand clones, with about nine tenths occurring once and the leading ten covering roughly 10%. Sequencing was done on a sample of PBMCs or T cells enriched from blood (not recorded which). All receptors come from a woman aged 18-30 years who had recovered from COVID-19. Each CDR3 is given without its conserved first and last residue. The order of the fields is V gene, clone size, CDR3 protein. Clone size is given for some rows only: seen once, a few or many times, or a class if the clone is expanded.

v_call: TRBV30; clone_size: once; cdr3_aa: AWSRTGLREQY
v_call: TRBV12-5; clone_size: -; cdr3_aa: ASGLALPSYNSPLH
v_call: TRBV7-9; clone_size: -; cdr3_aa: ASSATGTGVDEQY
v_call: TRBV7-2; clone_size: -; cdr3_aa: ASSLARGRSVNSPLH
v_call: TRBV10-3; clone_size: -; cdr3_aa: AISERQGGYGYT
v_call: TRBV21-1; clone_size: -; cdr3_aa: ASSTLGTSGGAIEQF
v_call: TRBV3-1/TRBV3-2; clone_size: -; cdr3_aa: ASSVREFGNTIY
v_call: TRBV19; clone_size: once; cdr3_aa: ASSMREGPLH
v_call: TRBV5-1; clone_size: once; cdr3_aa: ASSWNTGVPEAF
v_call: TRBV5-5; clone_size: -; cdr3_aa: ASSSGSYNSPLH
v_call: TRBV24-1; clone_size: -; cdr3_aa: ATSEGGNTEAF
v_call: TRBV4-1; clone_size: -; cdr3_aa: ASSLNRPADTEAF
v_call: TRBV9; clone_size: -; cdr3_aa: ASSALTGVNTEAF
v_call: TRBV5-8; clone_size: -; cdr3_aa: ASSQGAPNEQF
v_call: TRBV9; clone_size: -; cdr3_aa: ASSGRLLSASNEQF
v_call: TRBV19; clone_size: -; cdr3_aa: ASSVWASGRAGELF
v_call: TRBV5-6; clone_size: -; cdr3_aa: ASSYRENTQY
v_call: TRBV5-1; clone_size: -; cdr3_aa: ASSAVTASTEAF
v_call: TRBV28; clone_size: -; cdr3_aa: ASSSPGTRTGYEQY
v_call: TRBV5-1; clone_size: -; cdr3_aa: ASSSDRGSYNEQF